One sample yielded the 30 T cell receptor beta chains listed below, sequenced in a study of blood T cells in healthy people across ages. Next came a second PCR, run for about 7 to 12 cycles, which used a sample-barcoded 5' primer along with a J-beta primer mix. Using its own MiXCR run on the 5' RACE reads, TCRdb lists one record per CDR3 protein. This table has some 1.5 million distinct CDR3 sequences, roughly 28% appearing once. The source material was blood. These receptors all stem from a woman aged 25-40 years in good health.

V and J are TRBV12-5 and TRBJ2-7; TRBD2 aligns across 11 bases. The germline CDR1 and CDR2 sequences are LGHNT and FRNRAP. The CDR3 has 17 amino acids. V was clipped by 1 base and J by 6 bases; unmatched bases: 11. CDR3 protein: CASGLAPPGLAAIEQYF. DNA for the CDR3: TGTGCTAGTGGTTTGGCCCCACCGGGACTAGCGGCAATCGAGCAGTACTTC.

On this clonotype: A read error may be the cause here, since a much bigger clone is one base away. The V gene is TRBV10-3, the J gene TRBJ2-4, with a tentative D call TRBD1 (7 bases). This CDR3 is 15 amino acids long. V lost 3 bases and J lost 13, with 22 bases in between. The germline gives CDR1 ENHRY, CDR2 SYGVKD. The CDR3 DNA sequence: TGTGCCATCAGTGACGGGAGACAGGGATACAATGAGCAGTACTTC. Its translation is CAISDGRQGYNEQYF.

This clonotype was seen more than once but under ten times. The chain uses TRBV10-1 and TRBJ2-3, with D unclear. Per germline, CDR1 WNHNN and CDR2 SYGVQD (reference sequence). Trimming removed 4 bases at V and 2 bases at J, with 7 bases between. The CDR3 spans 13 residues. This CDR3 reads CASSAIPTDTQYF. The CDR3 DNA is TGCGCCAGCAGTGCCATACCCACAGATACGCAGTATTTT.

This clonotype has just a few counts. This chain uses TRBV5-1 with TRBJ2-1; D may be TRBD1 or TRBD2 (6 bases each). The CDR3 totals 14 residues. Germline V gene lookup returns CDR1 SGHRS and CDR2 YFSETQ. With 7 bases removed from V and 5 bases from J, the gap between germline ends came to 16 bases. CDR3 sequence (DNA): TGCGCCAGCGGTACGGAGGGGGGAGACAATGAGCAGTTCTTC. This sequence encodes CASGTEGGDNEQFF.

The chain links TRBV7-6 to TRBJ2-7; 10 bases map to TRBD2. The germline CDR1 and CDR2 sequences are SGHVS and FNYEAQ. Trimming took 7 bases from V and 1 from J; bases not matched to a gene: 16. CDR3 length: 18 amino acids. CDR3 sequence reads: CASTLGPLTSGKSYEQYF. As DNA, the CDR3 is TGTGCCAGCACCCTGGGGCCGTTAACTAGCGGGAAGTCCTACGAGCAGTACTTC.

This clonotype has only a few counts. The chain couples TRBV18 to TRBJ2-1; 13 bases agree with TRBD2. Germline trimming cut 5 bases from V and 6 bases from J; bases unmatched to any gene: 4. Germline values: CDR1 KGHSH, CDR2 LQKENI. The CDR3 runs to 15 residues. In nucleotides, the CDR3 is TGTGCCAGCTCAGAGGGACTAGCGGGACCCAATGAGCAGTTCTTC. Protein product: CASSEGLAGPNEQFF.

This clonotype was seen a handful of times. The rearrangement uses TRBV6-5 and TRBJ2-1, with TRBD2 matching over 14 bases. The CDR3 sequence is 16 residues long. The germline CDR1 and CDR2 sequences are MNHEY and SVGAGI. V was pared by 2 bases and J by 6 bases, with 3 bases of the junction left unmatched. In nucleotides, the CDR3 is TGTGCCAGCAGTTACCAGGGACTAGCGGGAGCCAATGAGCAGTTCTTC. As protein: CASSYQGLAGANEQFF.

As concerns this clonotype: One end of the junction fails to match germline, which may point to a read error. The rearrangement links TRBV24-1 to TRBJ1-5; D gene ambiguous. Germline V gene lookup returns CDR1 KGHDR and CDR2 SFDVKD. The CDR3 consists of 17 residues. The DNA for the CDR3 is TGTGCCACCGGTGATGCCCGGATGCCAGATAGCAATCGGCCCCAGCATTTT. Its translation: CATGDARMPDSNRPQHF.

CDR3 sequence: CAWSRLAGGAYNEQFF. The CDR3 DNA follows: TGTGCCTGGAGTCGACTAGCGGGGGGAGCCTACAATGAGCAGTTCTTC. The chain links TRBV30 to TRBJ2-1; TRBD2 agrees at 13 bases. Losses at the gene ends were 2 bases for V and 2 bases for J; bases not matched to a gene: 3. This CDR3 is 16 amino acids long. Germline-derived CDR1 and CDR2 are GTSNPN and SVGIG (reference sequence).

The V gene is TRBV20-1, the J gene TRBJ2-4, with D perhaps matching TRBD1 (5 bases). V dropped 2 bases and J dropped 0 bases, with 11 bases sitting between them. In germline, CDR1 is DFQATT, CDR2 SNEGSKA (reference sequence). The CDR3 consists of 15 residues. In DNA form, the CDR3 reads TGCAGTGCTAGAAATCCTAGGGGAGCCAAAAACATTCAGTACTTC. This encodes CSARNPRGAKNIQYF.

The CDR3 bases are TGTGCCGGGGGGCCGTTGAACACCGGGGAGCTGTTTTTT. As protein: CAGGPLNTGELFF. The V call is TRBV7-9, the J call TRBJ2-2, with D tentatively TRBD1 or TRBD2 (6 bases each). V was trimmed by 11 bases and J by 1 base, leaving 11 bases between them. Germline assignment: CDR1 SEHNR and CDR2 FQNEAQ (reference sequence). The length of the CDR3 is 13 residues.

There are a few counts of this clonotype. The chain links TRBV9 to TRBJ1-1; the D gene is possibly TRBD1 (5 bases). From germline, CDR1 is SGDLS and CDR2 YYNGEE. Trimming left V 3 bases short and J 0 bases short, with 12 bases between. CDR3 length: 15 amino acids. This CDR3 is CASSGGGTVNTEAFF. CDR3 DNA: TGTGCCAGCAGCGGGGGGGGGACGGTGAACACTGAAGCTTTCTTT. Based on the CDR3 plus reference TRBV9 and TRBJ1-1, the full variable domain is DSGVTQTPKHLITATGQRVTLRCSPRSGDLSVYWYQQSLDQGLQFLIQYYNGEERAKGNILERFSAQQFPDLHSELNLSSLELGDSALYFCASSGGGTVNTEAFFGQGTRLTVV.

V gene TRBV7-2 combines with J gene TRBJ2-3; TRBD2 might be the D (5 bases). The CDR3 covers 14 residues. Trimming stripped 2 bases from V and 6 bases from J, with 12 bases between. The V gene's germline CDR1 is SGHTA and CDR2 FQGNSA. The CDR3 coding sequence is TGTGCCAGCAGCTTATCCGGGGTTGGGGATACGCAGTATTTT. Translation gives CASSLSGVGDTQYF. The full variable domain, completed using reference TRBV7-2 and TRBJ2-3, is GAGVSQSPSNKVTEKGKDVELRCDPISGHTALYWYRQSLGQGLEFLIYFQGNSAPDKSGLPSDRFSAERTGGSVSTLTIQRTQQEDSAVYLCASSLSGVGDTQYFGPGTRLTVL.

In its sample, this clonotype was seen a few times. DNA of the CDR3: TGCGCCAGCAGACGCTGGCCAGACAATTCACCCCTCCACTTT. Its protein is CASRRWPDNSPLHF. The gene calls are TRBV5-1 and TRBJ1-6, with D hard to call. Trimming stripped 5 bases from V and 7 bases from J, with 13 bases between. The germline V gene has CDR1 SGHRS and CDR2 YFSETQ. The CDR3 length is 14 residues.

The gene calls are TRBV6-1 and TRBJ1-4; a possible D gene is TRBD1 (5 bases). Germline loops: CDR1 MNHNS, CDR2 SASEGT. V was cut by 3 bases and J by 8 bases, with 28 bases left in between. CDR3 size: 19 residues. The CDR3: CASSEIFRTLGRVQEKLFF. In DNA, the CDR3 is TGTGCCAGCAGTGAGATATTTCGGACTTTAGGCAGGGTGCAAGAAAAACTGTTTTTT.

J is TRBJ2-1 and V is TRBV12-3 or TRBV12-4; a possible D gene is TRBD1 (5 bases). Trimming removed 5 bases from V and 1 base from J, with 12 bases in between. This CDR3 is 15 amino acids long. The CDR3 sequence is CASSLKAGSYNEQFF. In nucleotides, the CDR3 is TGTGCCAGCAGTCTTAAGGCAGGGTCCTACAATGAGCAGTTCTTC.

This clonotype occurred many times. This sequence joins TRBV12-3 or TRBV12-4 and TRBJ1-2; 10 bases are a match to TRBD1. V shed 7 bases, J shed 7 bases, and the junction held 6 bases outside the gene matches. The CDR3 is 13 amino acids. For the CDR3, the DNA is TGTGCCAGCACTCAGACAGGGGGCGGTGGCTACACCTTC. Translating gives CASTQTGGGGYTF.

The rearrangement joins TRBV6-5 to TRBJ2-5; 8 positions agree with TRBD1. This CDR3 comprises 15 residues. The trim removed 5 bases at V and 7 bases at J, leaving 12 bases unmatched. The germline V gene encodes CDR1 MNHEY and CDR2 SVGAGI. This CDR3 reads CASSPDRAPLGTQYF. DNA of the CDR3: TGTGCCAGCAGTCCGGACAGGGCCCCCCTAGGGACCCAGTACTTC.

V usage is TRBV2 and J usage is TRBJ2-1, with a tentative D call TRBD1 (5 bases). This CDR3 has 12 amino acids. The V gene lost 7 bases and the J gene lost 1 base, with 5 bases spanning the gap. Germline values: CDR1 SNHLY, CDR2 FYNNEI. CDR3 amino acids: CASTGSYNEQFF. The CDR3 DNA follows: TGTGCCAGCACAGGGTCCTACAATGAGCAGTTCTTC.

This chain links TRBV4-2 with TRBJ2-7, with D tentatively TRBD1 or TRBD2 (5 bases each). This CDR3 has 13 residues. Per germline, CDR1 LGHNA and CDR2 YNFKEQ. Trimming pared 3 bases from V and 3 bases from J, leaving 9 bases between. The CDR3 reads CASSHWGSYEQYF. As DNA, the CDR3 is TGTGCCAGCAGCCATTGGGGGAGCTACGAGCAGTACTTC.

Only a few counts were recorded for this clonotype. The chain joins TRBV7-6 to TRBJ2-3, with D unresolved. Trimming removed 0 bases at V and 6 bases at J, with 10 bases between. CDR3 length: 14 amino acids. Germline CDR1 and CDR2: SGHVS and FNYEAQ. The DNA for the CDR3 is TGTGCCAGCAGCTTAGCCCCACCGCCGGATACGCAGTATTTT. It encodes CASSLAPPPDTQYF.

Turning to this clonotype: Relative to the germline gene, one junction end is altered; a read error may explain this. DNA for the CDR3: TGTACCACCTCAGATGGGACACGGAGACAAGAGACCCAGTACTTC. This translates into CTTSDGTRRQETQYF. The V and J genes are TRBV24-1 and TRBJ2-5, with D possibly matching TRBD1 (6 bases). The CDR3 length is 15 residues. Germline V lookup: CDR1 KGHDR, CDR2 SFDVKD.

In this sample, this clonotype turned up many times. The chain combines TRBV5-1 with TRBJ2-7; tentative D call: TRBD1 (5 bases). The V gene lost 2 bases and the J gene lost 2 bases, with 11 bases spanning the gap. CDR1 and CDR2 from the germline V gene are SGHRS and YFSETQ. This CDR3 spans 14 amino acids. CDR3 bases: TGCGCCAGCAGCTTAGGGGAAGACACCTACGAGCAGTACTTC. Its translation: CASSLGEDTYEQYF.

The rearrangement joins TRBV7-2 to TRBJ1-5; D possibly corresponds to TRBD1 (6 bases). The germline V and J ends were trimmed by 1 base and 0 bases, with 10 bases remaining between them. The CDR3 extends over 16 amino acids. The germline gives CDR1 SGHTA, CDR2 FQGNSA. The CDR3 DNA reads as TGTGCCAGCAGCTTAGGGGTCAGGGGTAGCAATCAGCCCCAGCATTTT. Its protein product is CASSLGVRGSNQPQHF.

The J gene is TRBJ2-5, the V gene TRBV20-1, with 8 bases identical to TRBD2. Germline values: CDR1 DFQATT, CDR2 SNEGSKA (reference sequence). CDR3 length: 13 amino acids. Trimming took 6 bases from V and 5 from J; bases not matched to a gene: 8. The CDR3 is CSAPPAGGETQYF. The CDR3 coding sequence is TGCAGTGCCCCTCCGGCGGGGGGCGAGACCCAGTACTTC.

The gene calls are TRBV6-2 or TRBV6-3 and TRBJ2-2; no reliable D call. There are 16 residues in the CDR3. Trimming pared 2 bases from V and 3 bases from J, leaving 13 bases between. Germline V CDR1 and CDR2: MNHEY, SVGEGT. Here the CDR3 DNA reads TGTGCCAGCAGTTACCCTAAGGGATGGGACACCGGGGAGCTGTTTTTT. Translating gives CASSYPKGWDTGELFF.

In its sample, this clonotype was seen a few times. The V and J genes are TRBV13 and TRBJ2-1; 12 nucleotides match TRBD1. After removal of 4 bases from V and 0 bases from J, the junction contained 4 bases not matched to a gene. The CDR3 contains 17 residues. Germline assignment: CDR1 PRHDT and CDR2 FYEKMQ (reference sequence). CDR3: CASSWDRGPSSYNEQFF. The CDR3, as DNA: TGTGCCAGCAGCTGGGACAGGGGGCCGAGCTCCTACAATGAGCAGTTCTTC. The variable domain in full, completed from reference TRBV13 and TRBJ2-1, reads AAGVIQSPRHLIKEKRETATLKCYPIPRHDTVYWYQQGPGQDPQFLISFYEKMQSDKGSIPDRFSAQQFSDYHSELNMSSLELGDSALYFCASSWDRGPSSYNEQFFGPGTRLTVL.

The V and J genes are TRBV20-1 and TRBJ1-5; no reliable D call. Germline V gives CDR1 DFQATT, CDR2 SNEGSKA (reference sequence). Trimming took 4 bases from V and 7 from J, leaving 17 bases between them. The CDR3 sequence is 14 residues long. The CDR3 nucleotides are TGCAGTGCTATGTCCGCCATTAGGTCCCAGCCCCAGCATTTT. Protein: CSAMSAIRSQPQHF.

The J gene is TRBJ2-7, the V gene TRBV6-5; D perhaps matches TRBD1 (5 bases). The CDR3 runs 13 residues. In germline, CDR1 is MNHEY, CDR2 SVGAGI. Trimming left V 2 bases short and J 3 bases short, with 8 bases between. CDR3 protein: CASSYGRVYEQYF. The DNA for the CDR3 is TGTGCCAGCAGTTACGGCAGGGTCTACGAGCAGTACTTC.

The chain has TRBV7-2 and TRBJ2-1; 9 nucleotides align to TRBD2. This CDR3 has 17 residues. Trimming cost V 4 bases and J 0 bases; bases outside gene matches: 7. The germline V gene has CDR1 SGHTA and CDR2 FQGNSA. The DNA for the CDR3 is TGTGCCAGCAGCTGGGGTAGCGGGAGTCTCTCCTACAATGAGCAGTTCTTC. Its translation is CASSWGSGSLSYNEQFF.